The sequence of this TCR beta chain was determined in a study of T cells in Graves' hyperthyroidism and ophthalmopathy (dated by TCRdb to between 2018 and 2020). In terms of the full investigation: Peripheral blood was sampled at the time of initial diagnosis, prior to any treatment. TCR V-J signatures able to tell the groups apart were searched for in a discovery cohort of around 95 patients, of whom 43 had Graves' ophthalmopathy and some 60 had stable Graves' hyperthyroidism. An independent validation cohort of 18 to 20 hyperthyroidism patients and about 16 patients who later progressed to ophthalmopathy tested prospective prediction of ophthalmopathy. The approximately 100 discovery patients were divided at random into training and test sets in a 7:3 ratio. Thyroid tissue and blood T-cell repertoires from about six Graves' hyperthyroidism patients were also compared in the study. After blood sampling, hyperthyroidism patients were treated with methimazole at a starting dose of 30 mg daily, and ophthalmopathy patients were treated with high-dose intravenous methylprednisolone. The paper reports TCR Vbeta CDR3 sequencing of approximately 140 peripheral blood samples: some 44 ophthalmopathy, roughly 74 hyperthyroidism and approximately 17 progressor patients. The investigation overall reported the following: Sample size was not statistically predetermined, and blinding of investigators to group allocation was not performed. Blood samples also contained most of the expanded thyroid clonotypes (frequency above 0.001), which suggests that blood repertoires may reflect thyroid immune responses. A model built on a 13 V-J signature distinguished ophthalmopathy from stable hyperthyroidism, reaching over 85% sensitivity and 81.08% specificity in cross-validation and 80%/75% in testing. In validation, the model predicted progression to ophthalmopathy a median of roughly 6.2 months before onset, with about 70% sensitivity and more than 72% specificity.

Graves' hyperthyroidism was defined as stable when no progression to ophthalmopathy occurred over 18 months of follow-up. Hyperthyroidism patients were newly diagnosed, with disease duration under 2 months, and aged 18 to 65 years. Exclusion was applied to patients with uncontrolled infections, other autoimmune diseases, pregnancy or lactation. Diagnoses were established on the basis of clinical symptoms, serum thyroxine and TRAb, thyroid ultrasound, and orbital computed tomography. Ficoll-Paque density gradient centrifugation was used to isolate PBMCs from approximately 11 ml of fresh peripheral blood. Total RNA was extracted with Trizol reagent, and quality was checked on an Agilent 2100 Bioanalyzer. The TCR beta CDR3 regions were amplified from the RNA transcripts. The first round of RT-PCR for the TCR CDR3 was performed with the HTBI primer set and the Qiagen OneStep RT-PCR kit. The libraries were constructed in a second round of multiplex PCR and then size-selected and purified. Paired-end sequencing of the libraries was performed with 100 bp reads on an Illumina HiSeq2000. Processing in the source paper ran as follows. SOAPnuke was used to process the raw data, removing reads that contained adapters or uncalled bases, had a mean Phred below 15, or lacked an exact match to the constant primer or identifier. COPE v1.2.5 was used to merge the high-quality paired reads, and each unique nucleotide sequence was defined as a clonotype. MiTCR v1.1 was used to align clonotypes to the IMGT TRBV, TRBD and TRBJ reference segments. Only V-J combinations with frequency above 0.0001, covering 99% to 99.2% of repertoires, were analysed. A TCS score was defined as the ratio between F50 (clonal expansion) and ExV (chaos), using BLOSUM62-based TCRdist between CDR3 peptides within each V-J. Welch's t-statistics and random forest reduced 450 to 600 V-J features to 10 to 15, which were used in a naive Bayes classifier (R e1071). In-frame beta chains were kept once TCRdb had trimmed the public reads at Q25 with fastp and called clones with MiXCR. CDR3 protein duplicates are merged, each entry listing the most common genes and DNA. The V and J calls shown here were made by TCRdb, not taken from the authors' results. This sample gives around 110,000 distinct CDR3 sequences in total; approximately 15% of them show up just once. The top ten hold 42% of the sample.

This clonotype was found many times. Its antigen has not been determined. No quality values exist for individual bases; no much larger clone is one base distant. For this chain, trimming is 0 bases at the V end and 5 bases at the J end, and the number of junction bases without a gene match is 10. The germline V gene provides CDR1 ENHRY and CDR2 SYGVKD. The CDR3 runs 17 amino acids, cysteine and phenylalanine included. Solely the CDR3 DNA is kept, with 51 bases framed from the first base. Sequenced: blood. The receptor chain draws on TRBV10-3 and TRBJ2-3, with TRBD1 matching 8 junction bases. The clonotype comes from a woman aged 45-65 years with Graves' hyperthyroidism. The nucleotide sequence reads TGTGCCATCAGTGAGTCGGTATGGGGACAGGCTAAAGATACGCAGTATTTT. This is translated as CAISESVWGQAKDTQYF.